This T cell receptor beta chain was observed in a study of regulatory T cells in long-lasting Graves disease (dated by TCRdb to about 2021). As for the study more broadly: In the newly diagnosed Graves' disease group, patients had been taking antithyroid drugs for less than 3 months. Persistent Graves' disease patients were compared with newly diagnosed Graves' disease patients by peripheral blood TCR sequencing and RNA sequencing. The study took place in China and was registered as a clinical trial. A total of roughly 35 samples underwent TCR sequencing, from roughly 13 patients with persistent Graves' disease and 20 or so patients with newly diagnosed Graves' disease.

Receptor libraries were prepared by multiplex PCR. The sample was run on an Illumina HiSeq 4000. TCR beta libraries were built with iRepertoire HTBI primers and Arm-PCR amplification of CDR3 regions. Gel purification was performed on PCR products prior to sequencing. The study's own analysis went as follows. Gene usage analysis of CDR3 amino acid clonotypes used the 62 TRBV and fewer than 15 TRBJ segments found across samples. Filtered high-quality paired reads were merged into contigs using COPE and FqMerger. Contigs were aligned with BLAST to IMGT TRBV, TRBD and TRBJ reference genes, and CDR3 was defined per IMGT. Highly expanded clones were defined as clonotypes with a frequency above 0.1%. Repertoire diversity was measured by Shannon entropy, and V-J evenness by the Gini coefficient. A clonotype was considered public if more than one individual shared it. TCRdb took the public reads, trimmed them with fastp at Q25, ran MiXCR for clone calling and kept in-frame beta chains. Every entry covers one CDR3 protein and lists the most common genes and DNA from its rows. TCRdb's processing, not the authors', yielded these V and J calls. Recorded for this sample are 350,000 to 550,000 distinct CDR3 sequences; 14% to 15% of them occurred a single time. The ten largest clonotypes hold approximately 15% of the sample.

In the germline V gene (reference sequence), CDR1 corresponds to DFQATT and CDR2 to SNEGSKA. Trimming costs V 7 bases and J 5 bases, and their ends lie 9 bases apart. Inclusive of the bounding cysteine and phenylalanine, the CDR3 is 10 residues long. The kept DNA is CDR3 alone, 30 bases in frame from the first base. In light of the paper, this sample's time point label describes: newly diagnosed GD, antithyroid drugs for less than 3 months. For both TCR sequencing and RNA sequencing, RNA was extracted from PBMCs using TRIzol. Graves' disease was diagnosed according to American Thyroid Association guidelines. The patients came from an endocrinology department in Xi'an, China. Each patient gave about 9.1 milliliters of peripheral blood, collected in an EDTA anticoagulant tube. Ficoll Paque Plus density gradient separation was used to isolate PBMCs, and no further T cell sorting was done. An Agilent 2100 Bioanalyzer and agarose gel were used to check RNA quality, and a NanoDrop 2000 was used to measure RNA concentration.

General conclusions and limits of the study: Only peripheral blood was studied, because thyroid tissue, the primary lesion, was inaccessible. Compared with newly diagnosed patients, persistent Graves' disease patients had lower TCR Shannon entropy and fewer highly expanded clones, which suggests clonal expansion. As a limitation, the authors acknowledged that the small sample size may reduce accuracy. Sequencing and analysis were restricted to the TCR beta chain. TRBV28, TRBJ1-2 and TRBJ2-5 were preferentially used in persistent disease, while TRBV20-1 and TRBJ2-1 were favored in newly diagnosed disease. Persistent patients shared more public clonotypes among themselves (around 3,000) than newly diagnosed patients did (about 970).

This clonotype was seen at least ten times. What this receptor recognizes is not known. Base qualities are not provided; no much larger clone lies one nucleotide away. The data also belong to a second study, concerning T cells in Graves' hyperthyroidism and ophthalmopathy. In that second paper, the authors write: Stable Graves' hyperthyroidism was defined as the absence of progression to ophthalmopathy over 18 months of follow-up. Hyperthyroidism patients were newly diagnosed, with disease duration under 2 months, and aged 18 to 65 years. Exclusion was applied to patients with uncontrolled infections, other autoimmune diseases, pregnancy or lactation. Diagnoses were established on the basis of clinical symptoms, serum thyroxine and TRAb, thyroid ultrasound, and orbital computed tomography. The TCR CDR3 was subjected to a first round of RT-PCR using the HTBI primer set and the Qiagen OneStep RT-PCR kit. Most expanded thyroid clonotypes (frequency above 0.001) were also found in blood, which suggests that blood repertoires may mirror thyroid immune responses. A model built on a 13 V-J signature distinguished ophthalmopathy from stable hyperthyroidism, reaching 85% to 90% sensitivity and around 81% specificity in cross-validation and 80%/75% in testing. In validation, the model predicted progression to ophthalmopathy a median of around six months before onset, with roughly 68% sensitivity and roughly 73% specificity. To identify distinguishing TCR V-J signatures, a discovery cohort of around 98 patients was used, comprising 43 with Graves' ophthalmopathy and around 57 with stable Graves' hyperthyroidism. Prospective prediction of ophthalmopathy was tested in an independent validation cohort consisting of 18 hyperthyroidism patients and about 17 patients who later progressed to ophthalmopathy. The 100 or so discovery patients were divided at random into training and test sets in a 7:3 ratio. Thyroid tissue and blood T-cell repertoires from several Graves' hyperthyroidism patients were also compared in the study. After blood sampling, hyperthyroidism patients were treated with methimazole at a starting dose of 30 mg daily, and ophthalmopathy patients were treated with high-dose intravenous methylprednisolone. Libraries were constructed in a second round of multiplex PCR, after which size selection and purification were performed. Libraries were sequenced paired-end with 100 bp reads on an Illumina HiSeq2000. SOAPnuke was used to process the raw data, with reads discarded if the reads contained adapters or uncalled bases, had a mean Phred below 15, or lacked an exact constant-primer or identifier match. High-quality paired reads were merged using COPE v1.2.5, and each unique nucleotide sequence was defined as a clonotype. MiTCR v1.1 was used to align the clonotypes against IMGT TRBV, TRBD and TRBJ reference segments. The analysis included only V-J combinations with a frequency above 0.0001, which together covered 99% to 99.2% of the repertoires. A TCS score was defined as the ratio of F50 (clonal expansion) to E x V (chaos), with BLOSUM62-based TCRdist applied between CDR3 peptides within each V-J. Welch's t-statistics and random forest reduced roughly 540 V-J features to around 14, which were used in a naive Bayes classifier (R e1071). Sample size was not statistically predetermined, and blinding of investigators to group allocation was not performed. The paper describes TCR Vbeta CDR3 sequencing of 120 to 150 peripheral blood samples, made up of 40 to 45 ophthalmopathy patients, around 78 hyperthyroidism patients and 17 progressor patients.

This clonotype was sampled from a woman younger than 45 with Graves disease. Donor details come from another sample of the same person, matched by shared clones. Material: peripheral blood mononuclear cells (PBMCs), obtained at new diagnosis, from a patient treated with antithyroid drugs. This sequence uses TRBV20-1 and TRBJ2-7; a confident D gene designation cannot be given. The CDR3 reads CSVRIHEQYF. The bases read TGCAGTGTCAGAATCCACGAGCAGTACTTC.